This T cell receptor (beta chain) was captured by sequencing in a study of blood T cell repertoires in COVID-19. Study overall: Samples of COVID-19 (acute and convalescent) were obtained from the United States, Italy and Spain. From T cells, B-cell-depleted T cells, or PBMCs came the material, which was cDNA or gDNA.

As processed by the authors: Nucleated cell counts were estimated from reference gene primer amplification. Data came from immunoSEQ multiplex PCR; TCRdb stores just in-frame clones and leaves some out. The V and J calls and clone size were taken over from that table, and D and trimming were inferred from the DNA. The table has 25,000 to 30,000 clones, 90% seen once. The specimen sequenced was peripheral blood. The source is a man between 65 and 85 years old with active or convalescent COVID-19.

The CDR3, as DNA: TGTGCCAGCAGTCGACGCGATCAGCCCCAGCATTTT. This translates into CASSRRDQPQHF. V and J are TRBV6-6 and TRBJ1-5, with no clear D. V gave up 5 bases and J gave up 5 bases, with 7 bases separating them. The CDR3 runs 12 residues. Looked up from germline, CDR1 is MNHNY and CDR2 is SVGAGI (reference sequence).